Presented here are 18 T cell receptor beta chains from one specimen sequenced in a study of somatic mutations in cytotoxic T cells in rheumatoid arthritis. Clones were read by immunoSEQ multiplex PCR, and TCRdb kept only the in-frame ones, dropping some. This table has some 30,000 clones, 85% to 90% appearing once. What was sequenced was CD8+ T cells sorted from blood. Receptor source: an adult with rheumatoid arthritis.

The V gene is TRBV27, the J gene TRBJ1-2, with D possibly matching TRBD1 (5 bases). Germline V gene data show CDR1 as MNHEY and CDR2 as SMNVEV (reference sequence). This CDR3 has 15 residues. V lost 1 base and J 1 base, leaving 10 bases between the germline ends. CDR3 DNA sequence: TGTGCCAGCAGTTTATGGGGCGGGAATAACTATGGCTACACCTTC. This translates into CASSLWGGNNYGYTF.

The chain joins TRBV9 to TRBJ2-3; D is possibly TRBD2 (5 bases). V was cut by 0 bases and J by 2 bases, with 13 bases left in between. This CDR3 has 16 residues. The germline CDR1 and CDR2 sequences are SGDLS and YYNGEE. The DNA of the CDR3 is TGTGCCAGCAGCGTAGTCGGGCTAGCCCCCACAGATACGCAGTATTTT. Amino acids: CASSVVGLAPTDTQYF.

V is TRBV5-3 and J is TRBJ1-5; 11 nucleotides match TRBD1. TRBV5-3 is an ORF, and what it does is uncertain. J lost 0 bases, V lost 3 bases, and 8 bases had no gene match. The CDR3 extends over 18 amino acids. Here the CDR3 reads CARSSGQGADYSNQPQHF. The CDR3, as DNA: TGTGCCAGAAGCTCCGGACAGGGGGCTGATTATAGCAATCAGCCCCAGCATTTT.

This chain links TRBV7-9 with TRBJ2-1; a possible D gene is TRBD2 (6 bases). CDR1 SEHNR and CDR2 FQNEAQ come from the germline V gene (reference sequence). The V end lost 4 bases, the J end lost 14 bases, and 12 bases lay between the germline ends. The CDR3 extends over 11 amino acids. The CDR3 bases are TGTGCCAGCAGCTCGGGACTCTCGGAGTTCTTC. Residues: CASSSGLSEFF.

This clone was detected only a few times. CDR3 nucleotides: TGTGCCAGCAGTCTGGCCGGGTTTAATGAAAAACTGTTTTTT. This gives the protein CASSLAGFNEKLFF. The V and J genes are TRBV7-9 and TRBJ1-4; D ambiguous. There are 14 residues in the CDR3. Trimming took 6 bases from V and 4 from J, leaving 12 bases between them. Germline values: CDR1 SEHNR, CDR2 FQNEAQ (reference sequence).

This chain links TRBV10-3 with TRBJ2-1; 7 positions agree with TRBD2. Germline V gene sequence: CDR1 ENHRY, CDR2 SYGVKD. Unmatched junction bases numbered 10, after V lost 8 bases and J lost 6 bases. The CDR3 consists of 14 residues. The CDR3 sequence: CAICGGAPFNEQFF. CDR3 sequence (DNA): TGTGCCATCTGCGGGGGTGCCCCTTTCAATGAGCAGTTCTTC.

This clone was seen just once. This rearrangement joins TRBV28 to TRBJ1-2; 8 nucleotides agree with TRBD1. Germline lookup yields CDR1 MDHEN and CDR2 SYDVKM. This CDR3 region has 16 residues. Trimming cost V 4 bases and J 3 bases; bases outside gene matches: 10. CDR3 in DNA: TGTGCCAGCAGTTACCTAGGACAGGGAGGCTACTATGGCTACACCTTC. Translated: CASSYLGQGGYYGYTF.

This chain joins TRBV6-5 and TRBJ1-2; a weak D match, TRBD1 (6 bases). CDR3 length: 13 amino acids. Germline CDR1 MNHEY, CDR2 SVGAGI. With 6 bases removed from V and 6 bases from J, the gap between germline ends came to 14 bases. For the CDR3, the DNA is TGTGCCAGCAGCCGGACAGAAACAGATGGCTACACCTTC. Translating it yields CASSRTETDGYTF.

The chain uses TRBV15 and TRBJ1-5, with 7 positions matching TRBD1. In germline, CDR1 is LNHNV, CDR2 YYDKDF (reference sequence). CDR3 size: 16 residues. Trimming cost V 2 bases and J 5 bases; bases outside gene matches: 9. Here the CDR3 DNA reads TGTGCCACCAGCAGACCTGACAGGGCGATAGATCAGCCCCAGCATTTT. It codes for CATSRPDRAIDQPQHF.

J is TRBJ2-3 and V is TRBV4-1; D possibly matches TRBD1 or TRBD2 (7 bases each). The CDR3 length is 16 residues. The V and J ends lost 4 bases and 6 bases respectively, with 20 bases between them. The germline CDR1 and CDR2 sequences are MGHRA and YSYEKL. The CDR3 spells CASSLAPGGAMDTQYF. Here the CDR3 DNA reads TGCGCCAGCAGCCTTGCCCCAGGGGGGGCAATGGATACGCAGTATTTT.

This rearrangement joins TRBV10-2 to TRBJ2-3; D unclear. Germline V CDR1 and CDR2: WSHSY, SAAADI. The CDR3 contains 13 residues. Trimming stripped 0 bases from V and 9 bases from J, with 10 bases between. The CDR3 sequence is CASSESRLWTQYF. In DNA, the CDR3 is TGCGCCAGCAGTGAGTCACGACTCTGGACGCAGTATTTT.

This chain connects TRBV6-6 to TRBJ1-2, with a possible D match to TRBD1 (5 bases). The CDR3 has 14 residues. The germline V gene encodes CDR1 MNHNY and CDR2 SVGAGI (reference sequence). V was shortened by 5 bases and J by 8 bases, with 18 bases between the two germline ends. CDR3 in DNA: TGTGCCAGCAGTCTGGACACCCCATCTCGGGGCTACACCTTC. Translation: CASSLDTPSRGYTF.

The chain links TRBV27 to TRBJ2-3; maybe TRBD1 (6 bases). The V end was cut by 5 bases, the J end by 2 bases, with 11 bases between. The germline V gene encodes CDR1 MNHEY and CDR2 SMNVEV (reference sequence). This CDR3 spans 14 amino acids. CDR3 nucleotides: TGTGCCAGCAGTCTAGGACAGTACACAGATACGCAGTATTTT. Its translation is CASSLGQYTDTQYF.

This clone was seen once. The rearrangement links TRBV9 to TRBJ2-7; unclear D gene. CDR1 is SGDLS, CDR2 YYNGEE, per germline. V gave up 2 bases and J gave up 3 bases, with 9 bases separating them. The CDR3 loop spans 13 amino acids. The CDR3 sequence is CASSVEQNYEQYF. CDR3 DNA: TGTGCCAGCAGCGTCGAACAGAACTACGAGCAGTACTTC.

The CDR3 loop is CASRGYRGQGNTEAFF. Written as DNA, the CDR3 is TGTGCCAGCAGAGGCTACCGCGGACAGGGGAACACTGAAGCTTTCTTT. J is TRBJ1-1 and V is TRBV2; 8 bases line up with TRBD1. V trimming: 6 bases; J trimming: 1 base; junction bases outside the gene matches: 10. Germline V gives CDR1 SNHLY, CDR2 FYNNEI. The length of the CDR3 is 16 residues.

The rearrangement links TRBV7-3 to TRBJ2-1; unclear D gene. This CDR3 region has 13 residues. Germline CDR1 reads SGHTA; CDR2 reads FQGTGA. V was trimmed by 3 bases and J by 13 bases, leaving 16 bases between them. The CDR3 coding sequence is TGTGCCAGCAGCTTCCCGCCGGATCACCACCAGTTCTTC. It yields the protein CASSFPPDHHQFF.

The gene calls are TRBV7-8 and TRBJ2-3; 11 nucleotides match TRBD2. The CDR3 contains 15 residues. V gave up 3 bases and J gave up 5 bases; unmatched junction bases: 4. Germline assignment: CDR1 SGHVS and CDR2 FQNEAQ. CDR3 DNA sequence: TGTGCCAGCAGCTTCTCCGGGACTAGCGGAGATACGCAGTATTTT. Translation gives CASSFSGTSGDTQYF. Variable domain in full (rest from reference TRBV7-8 and TRBJ2-3): GAGVSQSPRYKVAKRGQDVALRCDPISGHVSLFWYQQALGQGPEFLTYFQNEAQLDKSGLPSDRFFAERPEGSVSTLKIQRTQQEDSAVYLCASSFSGTSGDTQYFGPGTRLTVL.

This rearrangement joins TRBV30 to TRBJ2-7, with D possibly TRBD2 on 5 matching bases. The CDR3 spans 16 residues. CDR1 GTSNPN and CDR2 SVGIG come from the germline V gene (reference sequence). The V gene lost 2 bases and the J gene lost 3 bases, with 20 bases spanning the gap. The DNA of the CDR3 is TGTGCCTGGAGTCCCTCCGGAGCCACCGGGGACTACGAGCAGTACTTC. It translates to CAWSPSGATGDYEQYF.